The rows below give T cell receptor beta chains drawn from one sample of a study of T cells in Graves' hyperthyroidism and ophthalmopathy. A single record per CDR3 protein comes from TCRdb applying MiXCR to the multiplex PCR reads. In the table there are a few hundred thousand distinct CDR3 sequences, approximately 17% of which are singletons. Material: blood. Every receptor here comes from a man younger than 35 with Graves' ophthalmopathy. Each CDR3 is given with its conserved first and last residue. A D gene is named only where the DNA matches it firmly. Size is omitted from some rows. Given values are once, few, many or a class for expanded clones.

cdr3_nt cdr3_aa d_call clone_size j_call v_call
TGTGCCAGCAGTTACCAGGGGGCGCATCGGTCAGATCAGCCCCAGCATTTT CASSYQGAHRSDQPQHF TRBD1 . TRBJ1-5 TRBV6-2/TRBV6-3
TGTGCCAGCAGCCCCTCTCATTCCTACGAGCAGTACTTC CASSPSHSYEQYF . many TRBJ2-7 TRBV11-1
TGTGCCAGCAGCTTAGCGAATGGGGATAATTCACCCCTCCACTTT CASSLANGDNSPLHF . . TRBJ1-6 TRBV7-9
TGCGCCAGCAGCTTGGCCAGGGGCGGGGGTGCCACAGATACGCAGTATTTT CASSLARGGGATDTQYF . few TRBJ2-3 TRBV5-1
TGCAGTGCTAGAGAATTCAGGAAGAACACTGAAGCTTTCTTT CSAREFRKNTEAFF . . TRBJ1-1 TRBV20-1
TGCGCCAGCAGCTTGGAGGACGGCTTGAACACTGAAGCTTTCTTT CASSLEDGLNTEAFF . many TRBJ1-1 TRBV5-1
TGTGCTAGCAGCCCAATACTGAATGAAAAACTGTTTTTT CASSPILNEKLFF . . TRBJ1-4 TRBV7-7
TGTGCCAGCACAGCAGGGGGCTTGGAGACCCAGTACTTC CASTAGGLETQYF TRBD1 many TRBJ2-5 TRBV6-1
TGCGCCAGCAGCTTGTGGGAGGGAATGAACACTGAAGCTTTCTTT CASSLWEGMNTEAFF . many TRBJ1-1 TRBV5-1
TGTGCCAGCAAAATGGGGGCTAGCACAGATACGCAGTATTTT CASKMGASTDTQYF . many TRBJ2-3 TRBV6-1
TGCGCCAGCAGCCAAAAAACAAATCAGCCCCAGCATTTT CASSQKTNQPQHF . . TRBJ1-5 TRBV4-1
TGCAGTGCTAGAGTAGTAGCGGGGACACGCGAGCAGTACTTC CSARVVAGTREQYF TRBD2 many TRBJ2-7 TRBV20-1
TGTGCCAGCAGCGTTGGGGACGGAGCTGAAGCTTTCTTT CASSVGDGAEAFF . many TRBJ1-1 TRBV9
TGTGCCAGCAGCCCGGACAGGGGGCCGGGGGAGCAGTTCTTC CASSPDRGPGEQFF TRBD1 . TRBJ2-1 TRBV7-9
TGTGCCAGCAGCCAAGGGGGGAGTAGCACAGATACGCAGTATTTT CASSQGGSSTDTQYF . many TRBJ2-3 TRBV3-1
TGTGCCAGCAGTTACGGGACAGGGGGCGCTGATGGCTACACCTTC CASSYGTGGADGYTF TRBD1 many TRBJ1-2 TRBV6-1
TGTGCCAGCAGCTCCGACAGACCCAGTATGATGAACACTGAAGCTTTCTTT CASSSDRPSMMNTEAFF . . TRBJ1-1 TRBV7-2